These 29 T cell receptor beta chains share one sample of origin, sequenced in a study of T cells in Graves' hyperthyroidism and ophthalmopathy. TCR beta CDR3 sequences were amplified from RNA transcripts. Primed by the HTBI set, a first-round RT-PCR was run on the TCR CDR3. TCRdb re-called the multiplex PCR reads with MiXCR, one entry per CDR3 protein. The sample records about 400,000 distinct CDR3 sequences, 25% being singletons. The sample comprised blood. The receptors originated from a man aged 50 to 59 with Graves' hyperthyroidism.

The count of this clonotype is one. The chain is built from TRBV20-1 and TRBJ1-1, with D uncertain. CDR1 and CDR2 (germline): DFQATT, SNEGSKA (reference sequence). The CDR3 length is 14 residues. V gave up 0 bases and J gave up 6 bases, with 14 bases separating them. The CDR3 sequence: CSAREEWRAAEAFF. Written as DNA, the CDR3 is TGCAGTGCTAGAGAGGAATGGCGGGCCGCTGAAGCTTTCTTT.

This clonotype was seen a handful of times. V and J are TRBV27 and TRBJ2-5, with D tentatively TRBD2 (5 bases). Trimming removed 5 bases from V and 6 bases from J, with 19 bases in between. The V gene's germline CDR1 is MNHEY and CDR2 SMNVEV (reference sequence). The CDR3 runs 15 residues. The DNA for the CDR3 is TGTGCCAGCAGTCCGGGATTGGGCACAATGCAGACCCAGTACTTC. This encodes CASSPGLGTMQTQYF.

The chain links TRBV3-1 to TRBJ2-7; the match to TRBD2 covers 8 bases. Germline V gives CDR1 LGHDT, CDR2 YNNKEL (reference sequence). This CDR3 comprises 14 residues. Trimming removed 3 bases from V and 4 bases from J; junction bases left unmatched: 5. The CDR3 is CASSQGGRMYEQYF. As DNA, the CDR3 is TGTGCCAGCAGCCAGGGCGGGAGGATGTACGAGCAGTACTTC.

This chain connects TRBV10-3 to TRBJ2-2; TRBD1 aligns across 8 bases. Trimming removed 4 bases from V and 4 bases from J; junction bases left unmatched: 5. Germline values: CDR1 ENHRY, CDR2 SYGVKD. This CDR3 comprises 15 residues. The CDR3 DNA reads TGTGCCATCAGTGGACAGGGGAGTTTCACCGGGGAGCTGTTTTTT. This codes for CAISGQGSFTGELFF.

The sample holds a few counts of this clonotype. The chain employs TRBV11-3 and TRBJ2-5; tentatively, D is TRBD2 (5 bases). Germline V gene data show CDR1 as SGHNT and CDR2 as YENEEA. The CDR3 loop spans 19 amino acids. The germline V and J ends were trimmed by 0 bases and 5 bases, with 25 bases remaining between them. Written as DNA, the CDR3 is TGTGCCAGCAGCTTAGAGGCAGCCCCGTCGGGATTCCATAGGGAGACCCAGTACTTC. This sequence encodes CASSLEAAPSGFHRETQYF.

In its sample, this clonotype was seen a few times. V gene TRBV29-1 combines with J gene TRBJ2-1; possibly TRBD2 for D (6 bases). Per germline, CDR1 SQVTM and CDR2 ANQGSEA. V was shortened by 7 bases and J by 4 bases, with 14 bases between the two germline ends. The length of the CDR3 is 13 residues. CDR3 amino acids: CSAGGMPYNEQFF. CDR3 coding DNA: TGCAGCGCGGGCGGGATGCCGTACAATGAGCAGTTCTTC.

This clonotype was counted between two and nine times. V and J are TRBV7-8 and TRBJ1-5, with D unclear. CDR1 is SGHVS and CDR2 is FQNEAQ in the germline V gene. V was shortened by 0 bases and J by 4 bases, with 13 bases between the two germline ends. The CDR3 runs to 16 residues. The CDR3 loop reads CASSLAARHGNQPQHF. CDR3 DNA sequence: TGTGCCAGCAGCTTAGCGGCACGACACGGGAATCAGCCCCAGCATTTT.

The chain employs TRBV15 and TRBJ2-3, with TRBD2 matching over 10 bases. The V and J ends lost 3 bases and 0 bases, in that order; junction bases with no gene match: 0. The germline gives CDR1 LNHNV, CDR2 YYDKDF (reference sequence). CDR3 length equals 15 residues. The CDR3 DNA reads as TGTGCCACCAGCAGGACTAGCGGGAGCACAGATACGCAGTATTTT. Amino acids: CATSRTSGSTDTQYF.

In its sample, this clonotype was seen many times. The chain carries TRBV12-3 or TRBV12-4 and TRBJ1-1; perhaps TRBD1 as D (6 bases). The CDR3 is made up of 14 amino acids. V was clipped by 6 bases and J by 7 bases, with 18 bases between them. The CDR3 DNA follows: TGTGCCAGCAGCCTAGGGGGGACGTCCCTTGAAGCTTTCTTT. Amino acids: CASSLGGTSLEAFF.

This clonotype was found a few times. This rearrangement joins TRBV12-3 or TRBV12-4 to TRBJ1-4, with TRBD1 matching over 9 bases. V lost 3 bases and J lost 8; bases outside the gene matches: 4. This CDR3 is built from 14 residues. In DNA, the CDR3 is TGTGCCAGCAGTTTGAACAGGGGGCGAGAAAAACTGTTTTTT. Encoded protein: CASSLNRGREKLFF.

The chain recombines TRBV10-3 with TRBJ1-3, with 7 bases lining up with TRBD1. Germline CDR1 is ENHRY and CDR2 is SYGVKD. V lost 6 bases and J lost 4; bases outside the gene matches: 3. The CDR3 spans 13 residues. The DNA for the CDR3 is TGTGCCATCAGCCGACAGGGAGGAAACACCATATATTTT. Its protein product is CAISRQGGNTIYF.

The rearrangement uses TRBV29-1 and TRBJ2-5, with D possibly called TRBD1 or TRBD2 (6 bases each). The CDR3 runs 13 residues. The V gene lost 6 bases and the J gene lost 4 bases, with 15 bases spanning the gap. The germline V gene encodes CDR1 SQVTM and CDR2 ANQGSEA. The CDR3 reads CSVGGLGTETQYF. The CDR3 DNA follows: TGCAGCGTCGGGGGCCTCGGCACAGAGACCCAGTACTTC.

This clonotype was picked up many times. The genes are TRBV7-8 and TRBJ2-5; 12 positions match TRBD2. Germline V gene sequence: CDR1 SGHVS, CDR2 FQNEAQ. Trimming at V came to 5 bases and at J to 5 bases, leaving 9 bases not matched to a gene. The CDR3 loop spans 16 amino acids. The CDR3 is CASSHLTSGSRETQYF. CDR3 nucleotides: TGTGCCAGCAGCCATTTGACTAGCGGGAGCCGGGAGACCCAGTACTTC.

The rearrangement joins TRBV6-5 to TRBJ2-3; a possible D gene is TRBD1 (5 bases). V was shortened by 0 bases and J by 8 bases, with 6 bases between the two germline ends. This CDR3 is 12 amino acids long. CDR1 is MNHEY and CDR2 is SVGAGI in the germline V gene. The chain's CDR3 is CASSYSQGTQYF. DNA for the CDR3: TGTGCCAGCAGTTACTCGCAGGGTACGCAGTATTTT.

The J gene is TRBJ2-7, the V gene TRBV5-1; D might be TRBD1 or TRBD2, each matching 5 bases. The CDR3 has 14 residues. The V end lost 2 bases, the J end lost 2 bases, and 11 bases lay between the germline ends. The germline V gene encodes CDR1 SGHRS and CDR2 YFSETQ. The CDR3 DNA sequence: TGCGCCAGCAGCTTCTCCGGGACGGCCTACGAGCAGTACTTC. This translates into CASSFSGTAYEQYF.

Written as DNA, the CDR3 is TGTGCCAGTAAAGTCCCACCGGGACAGGGAGGCTACACCTTC. Its protein is CASKVPPGQGGYTF. The rearrangement joins TRBV19 to TRBJ1-2; TRBD1 matches 9 bases. Trimming removed 7 bases from V and 8 bases from J; junction bases left unmatched: 11. Germline V gene lookup returns CDR1 LNHDA and CDR2 SQIVND (reference sequence). This CDR3 comprises 14 residues.

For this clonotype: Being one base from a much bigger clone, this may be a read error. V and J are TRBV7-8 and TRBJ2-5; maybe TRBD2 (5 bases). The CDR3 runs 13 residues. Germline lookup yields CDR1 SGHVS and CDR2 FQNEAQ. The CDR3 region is CASTLGAAQTQYF. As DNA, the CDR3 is TGTGCCAGCACCTTAGGAGCGGCACAGACCCAGTACTTC. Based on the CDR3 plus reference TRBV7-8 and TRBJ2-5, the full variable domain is GAGVSQSPRYKVAKRGQDVALRCDPISGHVSLFWYQQALGQGPEFLTYFQNEAQLDKSGLPSDRFFAERPEGSVSTLKIQRTQQEDSAVYLCASTLGAAQTQYFGPGTRLLVL.

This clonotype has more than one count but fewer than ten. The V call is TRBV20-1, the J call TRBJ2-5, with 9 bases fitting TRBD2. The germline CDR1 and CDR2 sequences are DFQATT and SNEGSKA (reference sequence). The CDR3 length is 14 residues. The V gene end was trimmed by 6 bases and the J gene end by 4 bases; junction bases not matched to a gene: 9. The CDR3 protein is CSANLAGEIETQYF. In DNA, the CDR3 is TGCAGTGCCAACTTAGCGGGAGAGATAGAGACCCAGTACTTC.

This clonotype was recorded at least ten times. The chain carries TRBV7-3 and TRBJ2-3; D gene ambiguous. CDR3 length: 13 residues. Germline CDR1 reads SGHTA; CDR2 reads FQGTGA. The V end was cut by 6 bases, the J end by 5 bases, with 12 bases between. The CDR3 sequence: CASRPNGGDTQYF. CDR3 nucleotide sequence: TGTGCCAGCAGGCCCAACGGTGGAGATACGCAGTATTTT.

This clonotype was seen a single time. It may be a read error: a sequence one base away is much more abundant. CDR3 region: CASSLSGIHEQYF. The CDR3 bases are TGTGCCAGCAGTTTATCCGGGATCCACGAGCAGTACTTC. This chain links TRBV27 with TRBJ2-7, with a tentative D call TRBD2 (5 bases). The CDR3 has 13 amino acids. Trimming left V 0 bases short and J 5 bases short, with 8 bases between. Germline V gene sequence: CDR1 MNHEY, CDR2 SMNVEV (reference sequence).

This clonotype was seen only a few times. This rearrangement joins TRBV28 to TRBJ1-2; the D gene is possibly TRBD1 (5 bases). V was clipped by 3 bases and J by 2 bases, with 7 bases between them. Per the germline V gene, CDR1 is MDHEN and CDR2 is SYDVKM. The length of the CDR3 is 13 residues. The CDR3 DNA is TGTGCCAGCAGTTTTAACAGGAACTATGGCTACACCTTC. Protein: CASSFNRNYGYTF.

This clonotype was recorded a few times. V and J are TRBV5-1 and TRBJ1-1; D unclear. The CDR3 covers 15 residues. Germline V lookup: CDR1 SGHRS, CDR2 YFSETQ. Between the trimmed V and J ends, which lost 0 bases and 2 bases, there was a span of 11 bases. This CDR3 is CASSLDPQTNTEAFF. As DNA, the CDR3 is TGCGCCAGCAGCTTGGATCCGCAGACCAACACTGAAGCTTTCTTT. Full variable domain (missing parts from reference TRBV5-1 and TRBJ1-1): KAGVTQTPRYLIKTRGQQVTLSCSPISGHRSVSWYQQTPGQGLQFLFEYFSETQRNKGNFPGRFSGRQFSNSRSEMNVSTLELGDSALYLCASSLDPQTNTEAFFGQGTRLTVV.

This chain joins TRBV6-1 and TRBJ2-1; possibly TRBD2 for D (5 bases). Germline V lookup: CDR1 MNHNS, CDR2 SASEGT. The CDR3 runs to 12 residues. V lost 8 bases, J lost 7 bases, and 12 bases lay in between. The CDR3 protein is CASYGIQNEQFF. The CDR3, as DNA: TGTGCCAGCTACGGGATCCAAAATGAGCAGTTCTTC.

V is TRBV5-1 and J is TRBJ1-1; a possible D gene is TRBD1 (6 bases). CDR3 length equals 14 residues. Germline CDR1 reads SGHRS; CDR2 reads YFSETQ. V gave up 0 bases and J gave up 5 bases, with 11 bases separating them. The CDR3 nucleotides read TGCGCCAGCAGCTTGGGGAACAGGGTGACTGAAGCTTTCTTT. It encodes CASSLGNRVTEAFF.

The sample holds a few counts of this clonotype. The chain's CDR3 is CASSPGMRGGTEAFF. In DNA form, the CDR3 reads TGTGCCAGCTCACCAGGAATGAGAGGGGGCACTGAAGCTTTCTTT. The chain uses TRBV18 and TRBJ1-1; D is possibly TRBD1 (6 bases). Germline V gives CDR1 KGHSH, CDR2 LQKENI. V gave up 2 bases and J gave up 4 bases, with 14 bases separating them. The CDR3 contains 15 residues.

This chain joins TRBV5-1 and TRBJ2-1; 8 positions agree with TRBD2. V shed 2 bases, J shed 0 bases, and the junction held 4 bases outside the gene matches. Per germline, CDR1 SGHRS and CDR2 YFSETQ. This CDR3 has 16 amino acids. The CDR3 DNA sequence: TGCGCCAGCAGCTTAGTAGCGGGGATCTCCTACAATGAGCAGTTCTTC. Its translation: CASSLVAGISYNEQFF.

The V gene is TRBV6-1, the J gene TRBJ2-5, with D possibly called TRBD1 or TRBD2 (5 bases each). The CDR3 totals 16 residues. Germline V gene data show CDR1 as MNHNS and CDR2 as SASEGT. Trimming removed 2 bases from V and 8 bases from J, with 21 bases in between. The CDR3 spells CASSEYSSSGAGTQYF. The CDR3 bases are TGTGCCAGCAGTGAATACTCCTCGTCCGGGGCAGGCACCCAGTACTTC.

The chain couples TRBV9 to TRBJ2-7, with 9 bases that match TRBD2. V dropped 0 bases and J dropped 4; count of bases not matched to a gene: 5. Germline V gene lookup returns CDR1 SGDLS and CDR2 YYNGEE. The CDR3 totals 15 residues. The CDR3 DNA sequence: TGTGCCAGCAGCGTAGGAAATAGCGGGAGATACGAGCAGTACTTC. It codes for CASSVGNSGRYEQYF.

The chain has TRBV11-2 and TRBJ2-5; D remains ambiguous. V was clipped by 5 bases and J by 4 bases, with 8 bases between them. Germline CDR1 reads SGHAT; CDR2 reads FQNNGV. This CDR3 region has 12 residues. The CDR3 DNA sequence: TGTGCCAGCAGCAATCTTCTAGAGACCCAGTACTTC. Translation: CASSNLLETQYF.